The TCR beta chain under discussion was sequenced for a study of blood T cell repertoires in COVID-19. Germline trimming cut 4 bases from V and 2 bases from J; bases unmatched to any gene: 5. The CDR3 spans 14 residues. CDR1 and CDR2 from the germline V gene are SGDLS and YYNGEE. Using immunoSEQ multiplex PCR, the repertoire was profiled, and TCRdb retains in-frame clones only, with some absent. The sample holds hundreds of thousands of clones, 92% seen once. V gene TRBV9 combines with J gene TRBJ1-1; 7 positions agree with TRBD1. The sequencing input was peripheral blood. The TCR originated in a man in his fifties or sixties with COVID-19, enrolled during active disease. CDR3 amino acids: CASSPPGGNTEAFF. CDR3 nucleotide sequence: TGTGCCAGCAGCCCTCCAGGGGGTAACACTGAAGCTTTCTTT.